The source of this T cell receptor (beta chain) is a study of T cell changes during pregnancy in multiple sclerosis. Trimming stripped 0 bases from V and 2 bases from J, with 7 bases between. CDR1 and CDR2 from the germline V gene are MNHEY and SVGAGI. The CDR3 totals 14 residues. Measured with immunoSEQ multiplex PCR; TCRdb has only the in-frame clones, and not every one. The table records just under 100,000 clones, approximately 94% of them present only once. The chain uses TRBV6-5 and TRBJ1-2; D is uncertain. This sequence originates from a female donor with multiple sclerosis, enrolled in a pregnancy study. The sequencing used peripheral blood, collected after pregnancy. The CDR3 bases are TGTGCCAGCAGTTACTCACAGACCAACTATGGCTACACCTTC. Its protein product is CASSYSQTNYGYTF.